Below, one TCR beta chain is given with its context. The data derive from a study of blood T cell repertoires in COVID-19. Study context: Whether acute or convalescent, the COVID-19 samples came from the United States, Italy and Spain.

Original processing methods: Amplified reference gene primers provided the basis for estimating nucleated cell counts. Here immunoSEQ multiplex PCR was the method, and the copy in TCRdb shows in-frame clones only, minus some. V, J and clone size are those of that table, while D and trimming were read from the DNA. The sample includes 300,000 or so clones, approximately 87% seen only once; the top ten take roughly 1.6%. The CDR3 contains 16 residues. Germline V lookup: CDR1 LNHDA, CDR2 SQIVND (reference sequence). V dropped 3 bases and J dropped 2; count of bases not matched to a gene: 4. The chain is built from TRBV19 and TRBJ1-4; 9 nucleotides line up with TRBD1. Sequenced input: peripheral blood. The sequence came from a middle-aged woman who had recovered from COVID-19. CDR3 sequence (DNA): TGTGCCAGTAGTATCGGGACAGGGAGTACTAATGAAAAACTGTTTTTT. Encoded protein: CASSIGTGSTNEKLFF.